This T cell receptor beta chain was captured in a study of blood T cell repertoires in COVID-19. This table comes from immunoSEQ multiplex PCR, and its TCRdb copy is limited to in-frame clones, with some not included. The profile shows more than 120,000 clones, more than 75% of them singletons. The germline CDR1 and CDR2 sequences are LGHNA and YSLEER. This CDR3 contains 17 residues. The trim removed 4 bases at V and 0 bases at J, leaving 8 bases unmatched. V gene TRBV4-3 combines with J gene TRBJ2-1; 8 nucleotides match TRBD2. This clonotype was obtained from a man between 45 and 60 years old who had recovered from COVID-19. The sequencing input was peripheral blood. The CDR3 here is CASSPLSGGSSYNEQFF. The CDR3, as DNA: TGCGCCAGCAGCCCCTTGAGCGGGGGTAGCTCCTACAATGAGCAGTTCTTC.